The next 31 T cell receptor beta chains were all read from a single sample in a study of metastatic and nonmetastatic thyroid tumors. Nobody among the patients had been given any treatment before thyroid surgery. With MiXCR, TCRdb reprocessed the PCR reads. The top ten clones hold more than 15% of a sample with over 50,000 clones, 25% to 30% of them seen once. Material: blood. The receptor set was obtained from a female donor with papillary thyroid cancer or a benign thyroid nodule (not recorded which). Some clones in this sample may be carry-over from other donors' samples.

By share, this clone counts as medium-sized. As DNA, the CDR3 is TGTGCCAGCAGTTATAAAGCGGGAGCACCCCAAGAGACCCAGTACTTC. This sequence encodes CASSYKAGAPQETQYF. V and J are TRBV6-2 or TRBV6-3 and TRBJ2-5; 8 nucleotides match TRBD2. This CDR3 contains 16 residues. Looked up from germline, CDR1 is MNHEY and CDR2 is SVGEGT. The junction had 7 bases not matched to a gene; V was cut back by 3 bases and J by 1 base.

This chain uses TRBV19 with TRBJ2-5; 13 bases line up with TRBD2. Germline-derived CDR1 and CDR2 are LNHDA and SQIVND (reference sequence). Trimming took 4 bases from V and 3 from J; bases not matched to a gene: 17. The CDR3 is 20 residues long. Written as DNA, the CDR3 is TGTGCCAGTAGTACGCGGGGACTAGCGGGGTCTGTTACCTTAGAAGAGACCCAGTACTTC. Protein: CASSTRGLAGSVTLEETQYF.

The CDR3 coding sequence is TGCAGTGCTAGCCCGGGGTCTAGCGGGAGGGCCTTGTTCTCACATGAGCAGTTCTTC. It codes for CSASPGSSGRALFSHEQFF. The chain combines TRBV20-1 with TRBJ2-1, with 12 positions matching TRBD2. The ends lost 3 bases at V and 8 bases at J; junction bases unmatched: 20. This CDR3 region has 19 residues. Per the germline V gene, CDR1 is DFQATT and CDR2 is SNEGSKA (reference sequence).

By its share, this clone is medium-sized. This sequence joins TRBV28 and TRBJ1-2; tentatively, D is TRBD1 (6 bases). The CDR3 is made up of 14 amino acids. Germline V CDR1 and CDR2: MDHEN, SYDVKM. V was pared by 3 bases and J by 4 bases, with 12 bases between. CDR3 DNA sequence: TGTGCCAGCAGTTTCGGGACATCCGTCTATGGCTACACCTTC. It codes for CASSFGTSVYGYTF.

This clone was detected only a few times. The rearrangement uses TRBV6-2 or TRBV6-3 and TRBJ2-5, with TRBD2 as a possible D gene (6 bases). Per germline, CDR1 MNHEY and CDR2 SVGEGT. This CDR3 has 14 amino acids. The germline V and J ends were trimmed by 10 bases and 0 bases, with 15 bases remaining between them. CDR3 protein: CATKAAGNQETQYF. CDR3 DNA sequence: TGTGCCACCAAAGCAGCGGGCAACCAAGAGACCCAGTACTTC.

This clone turned up a few times. This rearrangement joins TRBV7-2 to TRBJ1-2; D gene ambiguous. V dropped 0 bases and J dropped 11 bases, with 13 bases sitting between them. The CDR3 contains 13 residues. Looked up from germline, CDR1 is SGHTA and CDR2 is FQGNSA. CDR3 DNA sequence: TGTGCCAGCAGCTTAGCGCGCGGCAGCCCTTACACCTTC. Protein: CASSLARGSPYTF.

This clone was detected ten times or more. The chain carries TRBV29-1 and TRBJ1-2; D remains unclear. Germline V gene sequence: CDR1 SQVTM, CDR2 ANQGSEA. CDR3 length: 11 residues. V dropped 6 bases and J dropped 8 bases, with 13 bases sitting between them. The CDR3: CSVQDEGGYTF. CDR3 in DNA: TGCAGCGTCCAGGATGAAGGCGGCTACACCTTC.

V is TRBV11-2 and J is TRBJ2-7, with 13 bases lining up with TRBD2. This CDR3 has 16 amino acids. In germline, CDR1 is SGHAT, CDR2 FQNNGV. V lost 3 bases to trimming and J lost 2 bases; unmatched junction nucleotides: 4. CDR3 coding DNA: TGTGCCAGCAGCTTTACTAGCGGGGGGGTCCCCTACGAGCAGTACTTC. Translating it yields CASSFTSGGVPYEQYF.

V and J are TRBV7-2 and TRBJ1-1; D gene ambiguous. Trimming cost V 1 base and J 0 bases, with 6 bases left between them. The CDR3 loop spans 14 amino acids. Per germline, CDR1 SGHTA and CDR2 FQGNSA. The CDR3 reads CASSLGIVNTEAFF. In DNA, the CDR3 is TGTGCCAGCAGCTTAGGGATCGTGAACACTGAAGCTTTCTTT.

The rearrangement uses TRBV20-1 and TRBJ1-1; D is unresolved. The germline gives CDR1 DFQATT, CDR2 SNEGSKA (reference sequence). The length of the CDR3 is 11 residues. CDR3 residues: CSAWGNTEAFF. The CDR3, as DNA: TGCAGCGCCTGGGGGAACACTGAAGCTTTCTTT.

V and J are TRBV10-3 and TRBJ2-3, with 11 bases identical to TRBD2. V lost 8 bases, J lost 0 bases, and 4 bases stayed unmatched. Per germline, CDR1 ENHRY and CDR2 SYGVKD. CDR3 length: 15 residues. The CDR3 loop is CAIGGLADSTDTQYF. DNA for the CDR3: TGTGCCATCGGGGGACTAGCGGATAGCACAGATACGCAGTATTTT.

This clone was found many times. V and J are TRBV7-3 and TRBJ2-5, with D unclear. The CDR3 extends over 13 amino acids. Trimming took 1 base from V and 5 from J, leaving 8 bases between them. CDR1 and CDR2 from the germline V gene are SGHTA and FQGTGA. The CDR3 coding sequence is TGTGCCAGCAGCTTAAACTTGCGGGAGACCCAGTACTTC. It is translated as CASSLNLRETQYF.

This rearrangement joins TRBV19 to TRBJ2-7, with TRBD1 matching over 7 bases. The V segment lost 5 bases and the J segment 3 bases; nucleotides outside the gene matches: 19. The CDR3 loop spans 18 amino acids. Germline assignment: CDR1 LNHDA and CDR2 SQIVND (reference sequence). DNA for the CDR3: TGTGCCAGTAGTGCAATAGGGAGAGGGGGCGCTTCCTTCTACGAGCAGTACTTC. It is translated as CASSAIGRGGASFYEQYF.

The V call is TRBV5-1, the J call TRBJ1-2; 9 nucleotides agree with TRBD1. Germline values: CDR1 SGHRS, CDR2 YFSETQ. The junction had 7 bases not matched to a gene; V was cut back by 3 bases and J by 4 bases. There are 15 residues in the CDR3. Written as DNA, the CDR3 is TGCGCCAGCAGCTGGACAGGGGAAGAAAGCTATGGCTACACCTTC. Residues: CASSWTGEESYGYTF.

This clone is judged medium-sized. The J gene is TRBJ2-3, the V gene TRBV12-3 or TRBV12-4, with TRBD2 as a possible D gene (5 bases). Between the trimmed V and J ends, which lost 3 bases and 2 bases, there was a span of 9 bases. The CDR3 runs 14 residues. CDR3 sequence (DNA): TGTGCCAGCAGTTTCGTGGGAGTCACAGATACGCAGTATTTT. This translates into CASSFVGVTDTQYF.

The CDR3 DNA is TGTGCCAGCAGCCACCTCGGTGGGAGAGGCGAGACCCAGTACTTC. Its translation: CASSHLGGRGETQYF. J is TRBJ2-5 and V is TRBV7-3, with D possibly matching TRBD2 (5 bases). Germline assignment: CDR1 SGHTA and CDR2 FQGTGA. The CDR3 is made up of 15 amino acids. With 5 bases removed from V and 5 bases from J, the gap between germline ends came to 18 bases.

There are many counts of this clone. The V gene is TRBV7-2, the J gene TRBJ2-3; tentatively, D is TRBD2 (5 bases). Trimming took 5 bases from V and 6 from J, leaving 21 bases between them. Germline loops: CDR1 SGHTA, CDR2 FQGNSA. The CDR3 covers 16 residues. CDR3 residues: CASSPPRALVWDTQYF. CDR3 DNA: TGTGCCAGCAGCCCCCCGAGGGCCTTAGTGTGGGATACGCAGTATTTT.

The gene calls are TRBV11-2 and TRBJ2-1, with a tentative D call TRBD2 (6 bases). CDR1 is SGHAT, CDR2 FQNNGV, per germline. V shed 5 bases and J shed 2 bases, with 16 bases lying between them. This CDR3 has 16 residues. In DNA form, the CDR3 reads TGTGCCAGCAGCCCCAAAGGGGCGGGGACCTACAATGAGCAGTTCTTC. Amino acid sequence: CASSPKGAGTYNEQFF.

This clone was found a few times. The chain couples TRBV24-1 to TRBJ2-3, with 7 bases aligning to TRBD1. CDR3 length: 16 residues. Germline CDR1 KGHDR, CDR2 SFDVKD. J gave up 0 bases and V 4 bases, and 6 bases lay outside the gene matches. The CDR3 loop is CATSDPGQRSTDTQYF. The CDR3 DNA sequence: TGTGCCACCAGTGACCCGGGACAGAGGAGCACAGATACGCAGTATTTT.

Of note for this clone: This sample also contains other DNA sequences that code for the same CDR3. The chain uses TRBV20-1 and TRBJ2-1; D gene unclear. This CDR3 has 14 amino acids. The V end was cut by 1 base, the J end by 6 bases, with 13 bases between. Germline CDR1 is DFQATT and CDR2 is SNEGSKA (reference sequence). CDR3 in DNA: TGCAGTGCTAGAGTCAGTCAATTCGCCAATGAGCAGTTCTTC. As protein: CSARVSQFANEQFF.

The J gene is TRBJ2-7, the V gene TRBV5-1; the match to TRBD2 covers 8 bases. Germline lookup yields CDR1 SGHRS and CDR2 YFSETQ. V lost 0 bases, J lost 0 bases, and 5 bases stayed unmatched. The CDR3 is 16 residues long. DNA for the CDR3: TGCGCCAGCAGCTTGGGTGTTGCGGGGGGCTCCTACGAGCAGTACTTC. As protein: CASSLGVAGGSYEQYF.

This sequence joins TRBV19 and TRBJ1-4; the match to TRBD1 covers 7 bases. The CDR3 has 15 amino acids. Germline V gene data show CDR1 as LNHDA and CDR2 as SQIVND (reference sequence). J lost 6 bases, V lost 6 bases, and 10 bases had no gene match. CDR3 region: CASRTGPNRYEKLFF. CDR3 bases: TGTGCCAGTAGGACAGGGCCGAATCGCTATGAAAAACTGTTTTTT.

The gene calls are TRBV5-4 and TRBJ2-1; D might be TRBD1 (6 bases). CDR1 and CDR2 from the germline V gene are SGHNT and YYREEE (reference sequence). The CDR3 extends over 17 amino acids. V was trimmed by 2 bases and J by 4 bases, leaving 19 bases between them. The CDR3 loop reads CASSLGWGRFGYNEQFF. CDR3 bases: TGTGCCAGCAGCTTAGGTTGGGGGCGGTTCGGTTACAATGAGCAGTTCTTC.

This chain joins TRBV20-1 and TRBJ2-3, with unresolved D. V was shortened by 6 bases and J by 3 bases, with 22 bases between the two germline ends. The V gene's germline CDR1 is DFQATT and CDR2 SNEGSKA (reference sequence). This CDR3 is 16 amino acids long. CDR3 DNA sequence: TGCAGTGCCCCCTCCCCACGACGGGTAGGGACAGATACGCAGTATTTT. This encodes CSAPSPRRVGTDTQYF.

This clone was found many times. This chain's CDR3 is CSANSGGWREGNEQFF. DNA of the CDR3: TGCAGTGCCAATTCGGGCGGTTGGCGGGAGGGGAATGAGCAGTTCTTC. This sequence joins TRBV20-1 and TRBJ2-1, with 9 bases matching TRBD2. Germline loops: CDR1 DFQATT, CDR2 SNEGSKA (reference sequence). The length of the CDR3 is 16 residues. V was pared by 6 bases and J by 7 bases, with 16 bases of the junction left unmatched.

The chain employs TRBV2 and TRBJ2-1; a weak D match, TRBD1 (5 bases). Germline CDR1 reads SNHLY; CDR2 reads FYNNEI. The CDR3 has 15 amino acids. V was cut by 6 bases and J by 0 bases, with 12 bases left in between. CDR3 region: CASSGDSPSYNEQFF. The DNA of the CDR3 is TGTGCCAGCAGCGGTGACAGTCCCTCCTACAATGAGCAGTTCTTC.

This clone occurred a few times. The chain has TRBV25-1 and TRBJ2-3; 8 bases are shared with TRBD1. Germline V gene sequence: CDR1 MGHDK, CDR2 SYGVNS. There are 16 residues in the CDR3. V was clipped by 4 bases and J by 1 base; unmatched bases: 7. The DNA of the CDR3 is TGTGCCAGCAGTGCTCACAGGGGGACGGGCACAGATACGCAGTATTTT. As protein: CASSAHRGTGTDTQYF.

As concerns this clone: Other nucleotide sequences from this sample produce the same CDR3. This chain links TRBV28 with TRBJ1-5; D uncertain. V was shortened by 7 bases and J by 9 bases, with 13 bases between the two germline ends. Germline loops: CDR1 MDHEN, CDR2 SYDVKM. The CDR3 loop spans 12 amino acids. The CDR3 is CASTPGRGPQHF. The CDR3 nucleotides are TGTGCCAGCACGCCGGGCAGAGGGCCCCAGCATTTT.

This clone was observed a handful of times. The V call is TRBV28, the J call TRBJ1-5; tentatively, D is TRBD1 (5 bases). Per germline, CDR1 MDHEN and CDR2 SYDVKM. V was shortened by 2 bases and J by 6 bases, with 17 bases between the two germline ends. The CDR3 is made up of 16 amino acids. This CDR3 reads CASSLNQGYVVQPQHF. As DNA, the CDR3 is TGTGCCAGCAGTTTAAACCAGGGATACGTGGTTCAGCCCCAGCATTTT. The whole variable domain, filled in from reference TRBV28 and TRBJ1-5, reads DVKVTQSSRYLVKRTGEKVFLECVQDMDHENMFWYRQDPGLGLRLIYFSYDVKMKEKGDIPEGYSVSREKKERFSLILESASTNQTSMYLCASSLNQGYVVQPQHFGDGTRLSIL.

The V gene is TRBV5-4, the J gene TRBJ1-6; D is uncertain. The CDR3 contains 18 residues. The V end lost 0 bases, the J end lost 0 bases, and 13 bases lay between the germline ends. CDR1 SGHNT and CDR2 YYREEE come from the germline V gene (reference sequence). The CDR3 coding sequence is TGTGCCAGCAGCTTGGCCTCCTTCCCAAGCTCCTATAATTCACCCCTCCACTTT. As protein: CASSLASFPSSYNSPLHF.

The chain carries TRBV20-1 and TRBJ2-7, with TRBD2 identical over 12 bases. The germline CDR1 and CDR2 sequences are DFQATT and SNEGSKA (reference sequence). V lost 5 bases, J lost 5 bases, and 4 bases stayed unmatched. The CDR3 has 13 amino acids. CDR3 nucleotides: TGCAGTGCTTGGACTAGCGGGAAACACGAGCAGTACTTC. This sequence encodes CSAWTSGKHEQYF.